The 25 T cell receptor beta chains below all came from one sample that was sequenced in a study of neurological immune-mediated disorders (dated by TCRdb to the late 2010s). The time point label, as the study defines it: longitudinal time-point 2. Libraries were built with 5' RACE. TCRdb shows the sequencer as Illumina HiSeq 2500. TCRdb handled the public reads itself, with Q25 trimming in fastp and clone calling in MiXCR, and kept productive beta chains. Each record represents a unique CDR3 protein, reported with the most common genes and DNA among its rows. This sample has 65,000 to 95,000 distinct CDR3 sequences in its table, and nearly 6% of those were observed once. The ten largest clones take up 7.9% of the sample. Sequencing was performed on PBMCs. These receptors originate from a woman aged 55-70 years with multiple sclerosis.

This clonotype occurred many times. The V gene is TRBV29-1, the J gene TRBJ1-1; no clear D gene. Per the germline V gene, CDR1 is SQVTM and CDR2 is ANQGSEA. CDR3 length: 13 residues. DNA of the CDR3: TGCAGTATGGCAGGCAACCTAAACACTGAAGCTTTCTTT. Translating gives CSMAGNLNTEAFF.

This clonotype was detected only once. The chain joins TRBV20-1 to TRBJ1-2; TRBD1 agrees at 7 bases. V lost 5 bases to trimming and J lost 2 bases; unmatched junction nucleotides: 8. The CDR3 loop spans 14 amino acids. Germline V gives CDR1 DFQATT, CDR2 SNEGSKA (reference sequence). The CDR3 loop reads CSAFPGQLNYGYTF. CDR3 bases: TGCAGTGCTTTTCCGGGACAGCTGAACTATGGCTACACCTTC.

This clonotype has at least ten counts. The gene calls are TRBV24-1 and TRBJ2-3; the match to TRBD2 covers 10 bases. The CDR3 spans 15 residues. Germline V gene lookup returns CDR1 KGHDR and CDR2 SFDVKD. The V segment lost 6 bases and the J segment 2 bases; nucleotides outside the gene matches: 4. The CDR3 region has the DNA TGTGCCACCAGTCCGACTAGCGGGTCCACAGATACGCAGTATTTT. This codes for CATSPTSGSTDTQYF.

This clonotype came up many times. The chain joins TRBV19 to TRBJ2-7, with a weak D call TRBD1 (5 bases). The germline gives CDR1 LNHDA, CDR2 SQIVND (reference sequence). This CDR3 contains 14 residues. Trimming pared 4 bases from V and 1 base from J, leaving 11 bases between. DNA of the CDR3: TGTGCCAGTAGTACATTTGACAGATCCTACGAGCAGTACTTC. Translation gives CASSTFDRSYEQYF.

This clonotype was picked up a small number of times. The rearrangement uses TRBV20-1 and TRBJ1-3; no definite D call. The CDR3 has 12 amino acids. The V end lost 5 bases, the J end lost 4 bases, and 9 bases lay between the germline ends. Germline loops: CDR1 DFQATT, CDR2 SNEGSKA (reference sequence). The CDR3 DNA is TGCAGTGCTGAAAATCGCGGAAACACCATATATTTT. It encodes CSAENRGNTIYF.

About this clonotype itself: This clone may be a read error of a much larger clone one base away. The rearrangement uses TRBV21-1 and TRBJ1-2; the tabulated D call, TRBD1, remains unverified against the DNA. TRBV21-1 constitutes a pseudogene. This CDR3 comprises 19 residues. CDR3 region: CASSKMLEDTADSIGCYTF. The CDR3 nucleotides read TGTGCCAGCAGCAAAATGTTGGAGGACACGGCGGATTCGATTGGATGCTACACCTTC.

This clonotype was counted only a few times. This rearrangement joins TRBV20-1 to TRBJ2-3; 8 bases align to TRBD2. The CDR3 covers 15 residues. The junction had 10 bases not matched to a gene; V was cut back by 3 bases and J by 5 bases. CDR1 is DFQATT, CDR2 SNEGSKA, per germline (reference sequence). The CDR3 coding sequence is TGCAGTGCTAGGCGGGGGGCTAGGTTTGTAGATACGCAGTATTTT. It encodes CSARRGARFVDTQYF.

In this sample, this clonotype turned up many times. The chain joins TRBV18 to TRBJ1-1; unclear D gene. This CDR3 comprises 13 residues. Deletions cut 5 bases from V and 11 bases from J, with 18 bases between. Germline V gene lookup returns CDR1 KGHSH and CDR2 LQKENI. This CDR3 is CASSFRAWEDAFF. Here the CDR3 DNA reads TGTGCCAGCTCATTCCGGGCCTGGGAGGATGCTTTCTTT.

This clonotype was observed at least ten times. The V call is TRBV20-1, the J call TRBJ2-3; TRBD2 aligns across 9 bases. CDR1 is DFQATT, CDR2 SNEGSKA, per germline (reference sequence). The CDR3 totals 17 residues. V was clipped by 1 base and J by 2 bases; unmatched bases: 10. The CDR3 nucleotides read TGCAGTGCTAGAGCCGGGACTAGCAGTCGAAACACAGATACGCAGTATTTT. It specifies CSARAGTSSRNTDTQYF.

This clonotype was counted at least ten times. This chain joins TRBV5-1 and TRBJ2-1; D is perhaps TRBD2 (7 bases). The ends were cut back, 3 bases at V and 4 bases at J, with 17 bases in the middle. CDR1 is SGHRS, CDR2 YFSETQ, per germline. This CDR3 is 16 amino acids long. The CDR3 DNA is TGCGCCAGCAGCTCCCTAGGAGGGGGGGGATACAATGAGCAGTTCTTC. It encodes CASSSLGGGGYNEQFF. The complete variable domain, with remaining parts taken from reference TRBV5-1 and TRBJ2-1, reads KAGVTQTPRYLIKTRGQQVTLSCSPISGHRSVSWYQQTPGQGLQFLFEYFSETQRNKGNFPGRFSGRQFSNSRSEMNVSTLELGDSALYLCASSSLGGGGYNEQFFGPGTRLTVL.

V gene TRBV3-1 combines with J gene TRBJ1-3; TRBD1 might be the D (5 bases). This CDR3 spans 15 amino acids. Germline V CDR1 and CDR2: LGHDT, YNNKEL (reference sequence). V gave up 3 bases and J gave up 0 bases, with 9 bases separating them. The CDR3 loop reads CASSQGRTSGNTIYF. CDR3 in DNA: TGTGCCAGCAGCCAGGGACGGACCTCTGGAAACACCATATATTTT.

The rearrangement joins TRBV6-1 to TRBJ1-2, with TRBD1 as a possible D gene (6 bases). Trimming left V 1 base short and J 0 bases short, with 15 bases between. The CDR3 covers 17 residues. Germline V gene sequence: CDR1 MNHNS, CDR2 SASEGT. The CDR3 protein is CASSEVPGAIANYGYTF. In DNA form, the CDR3 reads TGTGCCAGCAGTGAAGTGCCAGGGGCGATTGCTAACTATGGCTACACCTTC.

Ten or more counts support this clonotype. The chain employs TRBV5-1 and TRBJ1-5; D possibly corresponds to TRBD1 (5 bases). Trimming pared 0 bases from V and 5 bases from J, leaving 12 bases between. The CDR3 runs 15 residues. CDR1 and CDR2 (germline): SGHRS, YFSETQ. This chain's CDR3 is CASSLGGWDDQPQHF. The CDR3 bases are TGCGCCAGCAGCTTGGGGGGATGGGACGATCAGCCCCAGCATTTT. Variable domain in full (rest from reference TRBV5-1 and TRBJ1-5): KAGVTQTPRYLIKTRGQQVTLSCSPISGHRSVSWYQQTPGQGLQFLFEYFSETQRNKGNFPGRFSGRQFSNSRSEMNVSTLELGDSALYLCASSLGGWDDQPQHFGDGTRLSIL.

This clonotype was observed at least ten times. The J gene is TRBJ2-7, the V gene TRBV6-5, with D possibly called TRBD1 or TRBD2 (5 bases each). Trimming cost V 5 bases and J 2 bases, with 13 bases left between them. CDR1 and CDR2 from the germline V gene are MNHEY and SVGAGI. The length of the CDR3 is 14 residues. In nucleotides, the CDR3 is TGTGCCAGCAGTCCACGCCGGGACCCCTACGAGCAGTACTTC. Protein: CASSPRRDPYEQYF.

This clonotype appeared many times. V is TRBV5-1 and J is TRBJ2-5; 11 bases match TRBD1. The CDR3 contains 16 residues. CDR1 and CDR2 (germline): SGHRS, YFSETQ. Trimming removed 0 bases from V and 5 bases from J; junction bases left unmatched: 6. CDR3 sequence reads: CASSLVGQGATETQYF. The CDR3 coding sequence is TGCGCCAGCAGCTTGGTAGGACAGGGGGCGACGGAGACCCAGTACTTC.

This clonotype showed up many times. The chain has TRBV5-5 and TRBJ2-1, with D possibly called TRBD1 or TRBD2 (5 bases each). Trimming took 0 bases from V and 6 from J, leaving 10 bases between them. Germline loops: CDR1 SGHKS, CDR2 YYEKEE (reference sequence). CDR3 length: 14 amino acids. In DNA form, the CDR3 reads TGTGCCAGCAGCTTGGCGGGGCCGGGCAATGAGCAGTTCTTC. Its protein is CASSLAGPGNEQFF.

The chain joins TRBV3-1 to TRBJ1-1; the match to TRBD1 covers 8 bases. The CDR3 runs to 14 residues. CDR1 and CDR2 (germline): LGHDT, YNNKEL (reference sequence). With 4 bases clipped from V and 6 bases from J, the junction kept 7 bases outside the gene matches. The CDR3 loop is CASSPSGGNAEAFF. The CDR3 DNA is TGTGCCAGCAGCCCATCAGGGGGCAACGCTGAAGCTTTCTTT. The variable domain in full, completed from reference TRBV3-1 and TRBJ1-1, reads DTAVSQTPKYLVTQMGNDKSIKCEQNLGHDTMYWYKQDSKKFLKIMFSYNNKELIINETVPNRFSPKSPDKAHLNLHINSLELGDSAVYFCASSPSGGNAEAFFGQGTRLTVV.

This clonotype has ten or more counts. This chain uses TRBV20-1 with TRBJ2-1; 8 positions agree with TRBD2. Germline V gives CDR1 DFQATT, CDR2 SNEGSKA (reference sequence). The CDR3 has 15 amino acids. Trimming at V came to 7 bases and at J to 6 bases, leaving 14 bases not matched to a gene. The CDR3: CSGRRGGGSGNEQFF. The CDR3 DNA reads as TGCAGTGGTAGGCGGGGCGGGGGGTCAGGCAATGAGCAGTTCTTC.

The chain recombines TRBV6-6 with TRBJ1-1; tentative D call: TRBD1 (5 bases). Trimming took 0 bases from V and 4 from J, leaving 6 bases between them. The CDR3 length is 13 residues. CDR1 and CDR2 (germline): MNHNY, SVGAGI (reference sequence). The CDR3 DNA follows: TGTGCCAGCAGTTACTCGGGGGGCACTGAAGCTTTCTTT. This translates into CASSYSGGTEAFF.

The chain links TRBV6-1 to TRBJ2-2; the D gene is possibly TRBD2 (6 bases). The CDR3 runs 14 residues. Germline CDR1 and CDR2: MNHNS and SASEGT. V was shortened by 6 bases and J by 3 bases, with 11 bases between the two germline ends. The CDR3 loop reads CASRGEAYTGELFF. DNA of the CDR3: TGTGCCAGCAGGGGGGAGGCTTACACCGGGGAGCTGTTTTTT.

The chain couples TRBV2 to TRBJ1-1, with D unclear. The CDR3 is 12 residues long. The germline gives CDR1 SNHLY, CDR2 FYNNEI. Deletions cut 5 bases from V and 3 bases from J, with 7 bases between. The CDR3 protein is CASSKEHTEAFF. For the CDR3, the DNA is TGTGCCAGCAGTAAGGAGCACACTGAAGCTTTCTTT.

This clonotype was counted many times. The chain links TRBV20-1 to TRBJ2-5; 12 bases fit TRBD2. There are 16 residues in the CDR3. Germline V gene sequence: CDR1 DFQATT, CDR2 SNEGSKA (reference sequence). V lost 4 bases and J lost 2; bases outside the gene matches: 8. CDR3: CSATTSGGTQQETQYF. CDR3 in DNA: TGCAGTGCTACGACTAGCGGGGGTACCCAACAAGAGACCCAGTACTTC.

V gene TRBV11-1 combines with J gene TRBJ1-1, with no clear D. Germline V gene sequence: CDR1 SGHAT, CDR2 FQDESV (reference sequence). This CDR3 has 14 residues. Trimming removed 1 base from V and 4 bases from J, with 10 bases in between. This CDR3 reads CASSLGGPGTEAFF. The CDR3 region has the DNA TGTGCCAGCAGCTTAGGAGGACCGGGCACTGAAGCTTTCTTT.

This clonotype was seen many times. The V and J genes are TRBV7-8 and TRBJ1-4; a possible D gene is TRBD1 (6 bases). Germline CDR1 and CDR2: SGHVS and FQNEAQ. V was pared by 1 base and J by 7 bases, with 13 bases between. This CDR3 is 15 amino acids long. CDR3: CASSLEGGRGEKLFF. The CDR3 region has the DNA TGTGCCAGCAGCTTAGAGGGGGGGCGAGGTGAAAAACTGTTTTTT.

In its sample, this clonotype was seen many times. J is TRBJ2-5 and V is TRBV7-2; D possibly corresponds to TRBD2 (5 bases). The CDR3 is 14 residues long. Germline-derived CDR1 and CDR2 are SGHTA and FQGNSA. Deletions cut 5 bases from V and 3 bases from J, with 13 bases between. CDR3 sequence reads: CASSQDWNKETQYF. The CDR3 DNA reads as TGTGCCAGCAGCCAGGACTGGAATAAAGAGACCCAGTACTTC.